Detailed here is one T cell receptor beta chain. The primer mix had 60 Vbeta and 13 Jbeta primers. Original methodology: Some 10 million of about 88 million unique TCR beta chains were shared, per a later count. Repertoires were generated with immunoSEQ multiplex PCR, while TCRdb's copy carries only in-frame clones and drops some. The DNA was the basis for D and trimming; V, J and clone size are from that table. This table has under 200,000 clones, roughly 80% appearing once. These data originate in a study of cytomegalovirus exposure and HLA in healthy donors. V lost 3 bases to trimming and J lost 2 bases, with 8 bases between them. The CDR3 length is 13 residues. The germline gives CDR1 LNHNV, CDR2 YYDKDF (reference sequence).

The V and J genes are TRBV15 and TRBJ2-7; D call uncertain. Sequenced material: PBMCs. The sequence was collected from a woman in her thirties or forties in good health and CMV-seropositive. CDR3 in DNA: TGTGCCACCAGCAGGATGACAACCTACGAGCAGTACTTC. Translation gives CATSRMTTYEQYF.